This T cell receptor (beta chain) was retrieved from a study of T cells in Graves' hyperthyroidism and ophthalmopathy. Study-wide results and limits: Most expanded thyroid clonotypes above 0.001 recurred in blood. From stable hyperthyroidism, ophthalmopathy was separated by a 13 V-J model.

The CDR3 runs to 13 residues. The germline gives CDR1 SNHLY, CDR2 FYNNEI. The CDR3 regions of TCR beta were amplified from RNA transcripts. The HTBI primer set was used in a first-round RT-PCR of the TCR CDR3. TCRdb processed the multiplex PCR reads anew with MiXCR; each CDR3 protein has one entry. The sample shows about 250,000 distinct CDR3 sequences, over 12% of them seen only once. The blood sample was taken at first hyperthyroidism diagnosis, before any ophthalmopathy symptoms. This clonotype has at least ten counts. The antigen is unknown. The junction departs from germline at one end; a sequencing error may be responsible.

This receptor was identified in a woman aged 50 to 60 with Graves' hyperthyroidism that later progressed to Graves' ophthalmopathy. The chain couples TRBV2 to TRBJ2-3; a possible D gene is TRBD1 (5 bases). The sample was blood. DNA of the CDR3: TGTGCCAGCAGCGAAGGGGCGCGAGATACGCAGTATTTT. Residues: CASSEGARDTQYF.